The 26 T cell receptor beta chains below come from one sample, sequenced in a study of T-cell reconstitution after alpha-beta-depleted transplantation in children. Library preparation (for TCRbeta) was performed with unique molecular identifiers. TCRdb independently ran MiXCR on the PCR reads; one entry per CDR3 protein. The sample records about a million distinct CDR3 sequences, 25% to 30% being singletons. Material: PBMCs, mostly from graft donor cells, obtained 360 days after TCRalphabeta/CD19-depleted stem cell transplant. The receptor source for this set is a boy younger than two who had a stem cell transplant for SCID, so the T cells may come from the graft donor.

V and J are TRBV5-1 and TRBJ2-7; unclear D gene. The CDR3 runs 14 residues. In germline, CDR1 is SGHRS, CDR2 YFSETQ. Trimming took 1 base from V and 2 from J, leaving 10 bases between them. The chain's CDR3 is CASSLSAPAYEQYF. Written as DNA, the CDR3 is TGCGCCAGCAGCTTGTCGGCACCCGCCTACGAGCAGTACTTC.

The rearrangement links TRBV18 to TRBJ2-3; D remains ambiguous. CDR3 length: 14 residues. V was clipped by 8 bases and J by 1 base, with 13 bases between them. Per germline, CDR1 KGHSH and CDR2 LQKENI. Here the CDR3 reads CASVDNLGTDTQYF. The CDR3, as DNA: TGTGCCAGCGTCGACAACTTAGGCACAGATACGCAGTATTTT.

CDR3 bases: TGTGCCAGCAGTTTTTTCCCGGGACAGCATATGAACACTGAAGCTTTCTTT. Its translation is CASSFFPGQHMNTEAFF. J is TRBJ1-1 and V is TRBV12-3 or TRBV12-4; 7 nucleotides agree with TRBD1. The CDR3 has 17 amino acids. The ends lost 3 bases at V and 0 bases at J; junction bases unmatched: 10.

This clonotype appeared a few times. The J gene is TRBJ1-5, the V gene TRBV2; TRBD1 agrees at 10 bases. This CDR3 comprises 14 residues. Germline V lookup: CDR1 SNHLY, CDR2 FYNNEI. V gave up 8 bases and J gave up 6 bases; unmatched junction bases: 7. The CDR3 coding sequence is TGTGCCAGCGGGCAGGACAGGGGGATTCAGCCCCAGCATTTT. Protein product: CASGQDRGIQPQHF. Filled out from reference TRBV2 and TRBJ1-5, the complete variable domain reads EPEVTQTPSHQVTQMGQEVILRCVPISNHLYFYWYRQILGQKVEFLVSFYNNEISEKSEIFDDQFSVERPDGSNFTLKIRSTKLEDSAMYFCASGQDRGIQPQHFGDGTRLSIL.

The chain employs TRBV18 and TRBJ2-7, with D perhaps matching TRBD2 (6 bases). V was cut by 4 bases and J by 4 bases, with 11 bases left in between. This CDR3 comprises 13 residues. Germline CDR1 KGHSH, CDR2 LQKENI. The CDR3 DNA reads TGTGCCAGCTCACGGGGGGTGATTTACGAGCAGTACTTC. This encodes CASSRGVIYEQYF. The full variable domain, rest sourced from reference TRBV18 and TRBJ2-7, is NAGVMQNPRHLVRRRGQEARLRCSPMKGHSHVYWYRQLPEEGLKFMVYLQKENIIDESGMPKERFSAEFPKEGPSILRIQQVVRGDSAAYFCASSRGVIYEQYFGPGTRLTVT.

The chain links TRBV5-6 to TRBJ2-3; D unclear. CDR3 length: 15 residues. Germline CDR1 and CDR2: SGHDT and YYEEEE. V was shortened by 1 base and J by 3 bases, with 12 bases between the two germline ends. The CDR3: CASSLLGWGTDTQYF. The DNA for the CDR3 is TGTGCCAGCAGCTTGTTGGGATGGGGTACAGATACGCAGTATTTT.

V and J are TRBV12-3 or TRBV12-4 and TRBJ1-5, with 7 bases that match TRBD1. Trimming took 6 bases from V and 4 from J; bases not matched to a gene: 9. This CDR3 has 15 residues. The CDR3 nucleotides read TGTGCCAGCAGCTTCGGGGACAGTTCAAATCAGCCCCAGCATTTT. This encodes CASSFGDSSNQPQHF.

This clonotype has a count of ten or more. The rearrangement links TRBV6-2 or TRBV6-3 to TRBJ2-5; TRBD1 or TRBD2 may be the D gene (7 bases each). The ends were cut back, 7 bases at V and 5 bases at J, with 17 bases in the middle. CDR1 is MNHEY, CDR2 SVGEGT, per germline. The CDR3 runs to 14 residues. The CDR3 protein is CASMRGLAVETQYF. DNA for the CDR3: TGTGCCAGCATGAGGGGGCTAGCGGTTGAGACCCAGTACTTC.

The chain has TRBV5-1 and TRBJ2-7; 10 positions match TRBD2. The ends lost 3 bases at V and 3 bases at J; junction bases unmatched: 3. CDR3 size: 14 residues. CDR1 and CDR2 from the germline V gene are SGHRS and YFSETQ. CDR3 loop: CASSSQRGGYEQYF. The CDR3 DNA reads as TGCGCCAGCAGCTCCCAGCGGGGGGGCTACGAGCAGTACTTC.

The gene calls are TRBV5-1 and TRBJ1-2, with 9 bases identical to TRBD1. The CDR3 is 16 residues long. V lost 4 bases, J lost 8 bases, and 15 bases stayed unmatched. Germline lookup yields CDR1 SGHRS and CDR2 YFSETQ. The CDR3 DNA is TGCGCCAGCAGCCTGGATCCCCCGGGACAGGGTACCGGCTACACCTTC. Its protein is CASSLDPPGQGTGYTF.

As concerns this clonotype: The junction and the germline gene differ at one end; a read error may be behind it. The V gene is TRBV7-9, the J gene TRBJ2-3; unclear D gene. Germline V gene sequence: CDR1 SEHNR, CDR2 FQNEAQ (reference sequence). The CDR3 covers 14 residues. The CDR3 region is CANSLGGRTDTQYF. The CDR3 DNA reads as TGTGCCAACAGCTTAGGTGGACGAACAGATACGCAGTATTTT.

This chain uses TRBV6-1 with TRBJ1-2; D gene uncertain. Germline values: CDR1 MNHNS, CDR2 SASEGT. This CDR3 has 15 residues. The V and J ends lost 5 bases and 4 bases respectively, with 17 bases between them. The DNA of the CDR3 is TGTGCCAGCAGTCCTCCCCAAGGACCGAGCTATGGCTACACCTTC. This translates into CASSPPQGPSYGYTF.

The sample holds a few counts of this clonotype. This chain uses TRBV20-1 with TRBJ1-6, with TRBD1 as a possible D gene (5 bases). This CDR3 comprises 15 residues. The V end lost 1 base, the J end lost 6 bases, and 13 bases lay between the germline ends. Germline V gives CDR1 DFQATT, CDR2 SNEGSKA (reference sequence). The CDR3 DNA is TGCAGTGCTAGAGGGGGAAGGGGAGGTAATTCACCCCTCCACTTT. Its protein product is CSARGGRGGNSPLHF.

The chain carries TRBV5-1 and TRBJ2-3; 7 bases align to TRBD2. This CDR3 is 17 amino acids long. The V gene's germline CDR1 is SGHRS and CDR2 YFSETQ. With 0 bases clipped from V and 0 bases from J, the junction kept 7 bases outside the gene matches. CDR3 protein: CASSLVPAGSSTDTQYF. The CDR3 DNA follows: TGCGCCAGCAGCTTGGTCCCAGCGGGGAGTAGCACAGATACGCAGTATTTT.

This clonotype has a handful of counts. CDR3 loop: CASSLAFVDIQYF. The CDR3 DNA sequence: TGTGCCAGCAGCTTAGCTTTCGTCGACATTCAGTACTTC. The rearrangement joins TRBV7-2 to TRBJ2-4, with D uncertain. Germline V CDR1 and CDR2: SGHTA, FQGNSA. Trimming removed 0 bases from V and 8 bases from J, with 8 bases in between. CDR3 size: 13 residues.

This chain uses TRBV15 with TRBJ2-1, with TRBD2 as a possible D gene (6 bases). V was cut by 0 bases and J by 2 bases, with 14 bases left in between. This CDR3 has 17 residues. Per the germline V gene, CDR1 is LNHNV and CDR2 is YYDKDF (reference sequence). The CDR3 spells CATSRDAFGGPYNEQFF. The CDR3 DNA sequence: TGTGCCACCAGCAGAGATGCGTTCGGAGGGCCCTACAATGAGCAGTTCTTC.

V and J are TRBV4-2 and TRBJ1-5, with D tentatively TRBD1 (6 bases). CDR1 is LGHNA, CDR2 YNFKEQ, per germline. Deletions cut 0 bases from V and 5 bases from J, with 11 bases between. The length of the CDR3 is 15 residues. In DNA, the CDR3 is TGTGCCAGCAGCCAAGAACAGGGCTCCGATCAGCCCCAGCATTTT. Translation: CASSQEQGSDQPQHF.

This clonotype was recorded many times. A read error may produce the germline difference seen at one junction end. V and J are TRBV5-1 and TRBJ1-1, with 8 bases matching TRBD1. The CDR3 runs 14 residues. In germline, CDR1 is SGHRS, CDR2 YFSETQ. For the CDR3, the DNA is TGTGCCAGCAGCTTGTCAGGGGGCAACACTGAAGCTTTCTTT. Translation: CASSLSGGNTEAFF.

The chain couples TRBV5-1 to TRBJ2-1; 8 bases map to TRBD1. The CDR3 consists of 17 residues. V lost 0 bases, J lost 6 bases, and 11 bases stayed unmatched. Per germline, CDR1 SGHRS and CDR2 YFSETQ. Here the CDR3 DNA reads TGCGCCAGCAGCTTGGCTCCCGGGCAGGGGGCTTTCAATGAGCAGTTCTTC. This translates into CASSLAPGQGAFNEQFF.

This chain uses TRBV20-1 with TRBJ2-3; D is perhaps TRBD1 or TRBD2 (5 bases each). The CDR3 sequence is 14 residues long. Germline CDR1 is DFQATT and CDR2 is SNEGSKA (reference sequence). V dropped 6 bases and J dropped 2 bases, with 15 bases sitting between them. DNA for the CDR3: TGCAGTGCGGGACGGAAAAGGGTCACAGATACGCAGTATTTT. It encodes CSAGRKRVTDTQYF.

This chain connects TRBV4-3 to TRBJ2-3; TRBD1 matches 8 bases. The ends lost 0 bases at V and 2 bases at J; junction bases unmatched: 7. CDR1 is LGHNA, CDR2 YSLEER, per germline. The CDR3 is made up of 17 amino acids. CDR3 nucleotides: TGCGCCAGCAGCCAAGATAGGGCAGGGGGCATCACAGATACGCAGTATTTT. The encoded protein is CASSQDRAGGITDTQYF.

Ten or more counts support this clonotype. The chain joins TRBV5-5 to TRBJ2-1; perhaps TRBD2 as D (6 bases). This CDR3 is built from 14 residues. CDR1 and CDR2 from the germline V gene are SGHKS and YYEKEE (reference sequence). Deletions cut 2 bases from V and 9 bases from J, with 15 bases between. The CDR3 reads CASSFVLVGGEQFF. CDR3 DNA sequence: TGTGCCAGCAGCTTCGTACTAGTGGGGGGTGAGCAGTTCTTC.

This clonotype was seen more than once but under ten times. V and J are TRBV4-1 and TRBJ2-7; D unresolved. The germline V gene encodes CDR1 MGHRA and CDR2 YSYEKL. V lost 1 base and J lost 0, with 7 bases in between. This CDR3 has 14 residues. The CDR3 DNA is TGCGCCAGCAGCCAAGTTATTAGCTCCTACGAGCAGTACTTC. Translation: CASSQVISSYEQYF.

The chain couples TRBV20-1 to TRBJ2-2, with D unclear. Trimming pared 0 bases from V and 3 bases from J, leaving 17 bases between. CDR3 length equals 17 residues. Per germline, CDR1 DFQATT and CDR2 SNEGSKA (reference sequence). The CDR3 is CSARESRLGPDTGELFF. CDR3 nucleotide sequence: TGCAGTGCTAGAGAATCAAGGCTCGGGCCTGACACCGGGGAGCTGTTTTTT.

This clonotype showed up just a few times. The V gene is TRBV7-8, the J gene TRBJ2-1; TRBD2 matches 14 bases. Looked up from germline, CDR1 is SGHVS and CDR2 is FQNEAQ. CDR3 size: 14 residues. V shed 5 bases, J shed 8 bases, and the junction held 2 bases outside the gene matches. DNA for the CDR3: TGTGCCAGCAGCGAGACTAGCGGGGGGGATGAGCAGTTCTTC. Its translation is CASSETSGGDEQFF.

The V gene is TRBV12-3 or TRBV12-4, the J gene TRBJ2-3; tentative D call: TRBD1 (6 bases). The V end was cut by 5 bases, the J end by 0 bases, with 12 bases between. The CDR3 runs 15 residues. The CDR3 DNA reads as TGTGCCAGCAGTGTCGGGGACATAAGCACAGATACGCAGTATTTT. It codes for CASSVGDISTDTQYF.